The source of this T cell receptor beta chain is a study of blood T cell repertoires in COVID-19. Using immunoSEQ multiplex PCR, the repertoire was profiled, and TCRdb retains in-frame clones only, with some absent. The repertoire holds approximately 200,000 clones, with roughly 82% as singletons. This clone has just a few counts. The source material was PBMCs or T cells enriched from blood (not recorded which). The receptor's source is a woman in her 30s who had recovered from COVID-19.

CDR3 sequence: CSVGQAAEKLFF. In DNA, the CDR3 is TGCAGCGTTGGCCAAGCGGCCGAAAAACTGTTTTTT. This rearrangement joins TRBV29-1 to TRBJ1-4; no firm D call. The germline CDR1 and CDR2 sequences are SQVTM and ANQGSEA. V was trimmed by 4 bases and J by 8 bases, leaving 11 bases between them. The CDR3 contains 12 residues.